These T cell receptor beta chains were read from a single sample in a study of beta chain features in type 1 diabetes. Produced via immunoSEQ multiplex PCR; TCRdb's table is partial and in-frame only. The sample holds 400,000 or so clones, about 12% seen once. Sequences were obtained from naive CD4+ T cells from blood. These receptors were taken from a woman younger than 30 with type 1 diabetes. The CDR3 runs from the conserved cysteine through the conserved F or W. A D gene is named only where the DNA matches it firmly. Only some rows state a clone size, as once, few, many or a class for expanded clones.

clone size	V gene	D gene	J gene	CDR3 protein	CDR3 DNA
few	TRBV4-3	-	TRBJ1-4	CASSRWGEKLFF	TGCGCCAGCAGCCGATGGGGCGAAAAACTGTTTTTT
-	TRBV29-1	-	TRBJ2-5	CSVAPGLTQETQYF	TGCAGCGTCGCCCCGGGACTCACGCAAGAGACCCAGTACTTC
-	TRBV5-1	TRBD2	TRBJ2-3	CASTSGSTDTQYF	TGCGCCAGCACTAGCGGGAGTACAGATACGCAGTATTTT
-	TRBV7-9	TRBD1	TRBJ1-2	CASSLSQGAGYTF	TGTGCCAGCAGCTTATCCCAGGGGGCTGGCTACACCTTC
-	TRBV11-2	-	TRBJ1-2	CASTPGGRYGYTF	TGTGCCAGCACCCCGGGGGGCCGCTATGGCTACACCTTC
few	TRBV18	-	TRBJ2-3	CASSPRTKAGTSTDTQYF	TGTGCCAGCTCACCAAGGACAAAGGCCGGGACTAGCACAGATACGCAGTATTTT
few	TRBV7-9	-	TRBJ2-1	CASSLGRQGEQFF	TGTGCCAGCAGCTTAGGACGGCAGGGTGAGCAGTTCTTC
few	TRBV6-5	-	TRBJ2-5	CASRRRETQYF	TGTGCCAGCCGTCGCCGGGAGACCCAGTACTTC
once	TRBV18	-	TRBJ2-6	CASSPPAAVPGANVLTF	TGTGCCAGCTCACCCCCCGCGGCCGTCCCTGGGGCCAACGTCCTGACTTTC
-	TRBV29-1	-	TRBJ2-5	CSVWRSGETQYF	TGCAGCGTTTGGCGTTCCGGGGAGACCCAGTACTTC
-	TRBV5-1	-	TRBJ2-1	CASSPPADEQFF	TGCGCCAGCAGCCCGCCGGCGGATGAGCAGTTCTTC
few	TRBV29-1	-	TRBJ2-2	CSGYSGAGDGELFF	TGCAGCGGGTATTCAGGGGCTGGGGACGGGGAGCTGTTTTTT
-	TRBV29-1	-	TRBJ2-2	CSARWGDTGELFF	TGCAGCGCTCGGTGGGGAGACACCGGGGAGCTGTTTTTT
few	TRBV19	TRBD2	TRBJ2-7	CASRAGNSYEQYF	TGTGCCTCGCGAGCGGGGAATTCCTACGAGCAGTACTTC
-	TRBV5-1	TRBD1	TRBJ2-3	CASSLADRAADTQYF	TGCGCCAGCAGCTTGGCAGACAGGGCAGCAGATACGCAGTATTTT
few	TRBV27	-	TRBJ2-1	CASSLSGGFNEQFF	TGTGCCAGCAGTTTATCAGGAGGGTTCAATGAGCAGTTCTTC
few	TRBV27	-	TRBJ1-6	CASSFQGGSPLHF	TGTGCCAGCAGTTTCCAGGGAGGCTCACCCCTCCACTTT
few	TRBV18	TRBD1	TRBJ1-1	CASSPGTGLTEAFF	TGTGCCAGCTCACCAGGGACAGGACTCACTGAAGCTTTCTTT
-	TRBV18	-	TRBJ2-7	CASSPAVTGAEEQYF	TGTGCCAGCTCACCCGCGGTGACCGGAGCTGAGGAGCAGTACTTC
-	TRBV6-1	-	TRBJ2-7	CASRRIRHEQYF	TGTGCCAGCAGGAGGATCCGGCACGAGCAGTACTTC
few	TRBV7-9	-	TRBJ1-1	CASSLGSSPTEAFF	TGTGCCAGCAGCTTAGGTAGTTCTCCCACTGAAGCTTTCTTT
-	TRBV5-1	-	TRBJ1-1	CASSLEALGTEAFF	TGCGCCAGCAGCTTGGAGGCTCTAGGCACTGAAGCTTTCTTT
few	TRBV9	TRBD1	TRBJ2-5	CASSAGDSQETQYF	TGTGCCAGCAGCGCCGGGGACAGCCAAGAGACCCAGTACTTC
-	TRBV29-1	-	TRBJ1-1	CSVHRADMNTEAFF	TGCAGCGTACACAGGGCGGATATGAACACTGAAGCTTTCTTT
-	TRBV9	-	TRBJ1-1	CASSSRGLQGNTEAFF	TGTGCCAGCAGCTCAAGGGGGTTACAGGGAAACACTGAAGCTTTCTTT
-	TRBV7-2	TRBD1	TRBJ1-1	CASSRGTANTEAFF	TGTGCCAGCAGCCGAGGGACAGCCAACACTGAAGCTTTCTTT
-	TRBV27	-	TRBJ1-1	CASSLFSSAEAFF	TGTGCCAGCAGTTTATTCTCGTCTGCGGAAGCTTTCTTT
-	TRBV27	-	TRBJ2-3	CASSRQGTDTQYF	TGTGCCAGCAGTAGACAGGGCACAGATACGCAGTATTTT
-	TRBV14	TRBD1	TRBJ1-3	CASSRWTGAGNTIYF	TGTGCCAGCAGCCGATGGACAGGGGCTGGAAACACCATATATTTT
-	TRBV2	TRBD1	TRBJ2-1	CASMGTGGYNEQFF	TGTGCCAGCATGGGGACAGGCGGCTACAATGAGCAGTTCTTC
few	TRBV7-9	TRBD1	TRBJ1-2	CASSTWDRDGYTF	TGTGCCAGCAGTACCTGGGACAGGGATGGCTACACCTTC
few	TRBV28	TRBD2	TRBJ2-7	CASSGGLVEQYF	TGTGCCAGCAGTGGGGGACTAGTCGAGCAGTACTTC
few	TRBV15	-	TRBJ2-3	CATSRTTGADTQYF	TGTGCCACCAGCAGAACCACCGGGGCAGATACGCAGTATTTT
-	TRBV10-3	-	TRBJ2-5	CAISDSLRETQYF	TGTGCCATCAGTGATTCGTTGAGGGAGACCCAGTACTTC
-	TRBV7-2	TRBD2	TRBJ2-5	CASSPASGGYETQYF	TGTGCCAGCAGCCCAGCTAGCGGGGGGTATGAGACCCAGTACTTC
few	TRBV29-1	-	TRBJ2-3	CSVLEGLIPDTQYF	TGCAGCGTTCTTGAGGGACTCATACCGGATACGCAGTATTTT
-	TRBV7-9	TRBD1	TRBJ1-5	CASSPTGGLQPQHF	TGTGCCAGCAGCCCCACAGGGGGCTTGCAGCCCCAGCATTTT
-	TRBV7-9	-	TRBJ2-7	CASSPDNYEQYF	TGTGCCAGCAGCCCGGACAACTACGAGCAGTACTTC
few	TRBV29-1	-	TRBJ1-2	CSRGCGYTF	TGCAGCCGGGGGTGTGGCTACACCTTC
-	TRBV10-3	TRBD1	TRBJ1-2	CAITGTGVNYGYTF	TGTGCCATCACCGGGACAGGGGTAAACTATGGCTACACCTTC
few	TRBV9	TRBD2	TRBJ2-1	CASSSALAAYNEQFF	TGTGCCAGCAGCTCAGCACTAGCGGCCTACAATGAGCAGTTCTTC
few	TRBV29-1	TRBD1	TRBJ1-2	CSVGGQGYGYTF	TGCAGCGTTGGGGGACAGGGCTATGGCTACACCTTC
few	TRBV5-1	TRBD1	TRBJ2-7	CASSWTGTVSYEQYF	TGCGCCAGCAGCTGGACCGGGACAGTCTCCTACGAGCAGTACTTC
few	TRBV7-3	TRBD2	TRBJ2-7	CASSPGLAPLYEQYF	TGTGCCAGCAGCCCCGGACTAGCTCCCCTTTACGAGCAGTACTTC
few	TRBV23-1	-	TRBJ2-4	CASPPPGVAKNIQYF	TGCGCCAGCCCTCCCCCCGGGGTGGCCAAAAACATTCAGTACTTC
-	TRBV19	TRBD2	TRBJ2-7	CASSILAAGVNEQYF	TGTGCCAGTAGTATATTGGCAGCGGGAGTTAACGAGCAGTACTTC
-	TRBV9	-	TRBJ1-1	CASSPRGGPPNTEAFF	TGTGCCAGCAGCCCCCGGGGGGGACCCCCGAACACTGAAGCTTTCTTT
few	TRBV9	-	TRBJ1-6	CASSVKTANSPLHF	TGTGCCAGCAGCGTAAAAACAGCTAATTCACCCCTCCACTTT
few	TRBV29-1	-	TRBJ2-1	CSARGLNNEQFF	TGCAGCGCGCGGGGCTTGAACAATGAGCAGTTCTTC
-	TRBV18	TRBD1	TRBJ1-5	CASSHNVDRSNQPQHF	TGTGCCAGCTCACATAACGTGGACAGGTCCAATCAGCCCCAGCATTTT
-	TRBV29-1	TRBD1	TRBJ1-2	CSVEKGAYGYTF	TGCAGCGTTGAAAAGGGGGCCTATGGCTACACCTTC